This entry concerns a single T cell receptor (beta chain). Its specificity is unknown. Both blood RNA, taken from unsorted whole blood, and germline DNA were extracted. The V gene lost 2 bases and the J gene lost 7 bases, with 17 bases spanning the gap. Germline CDR1 is SGHRS and CDR2 is YFSETQ. The CDR3 extends over 15 amino acids. Starting material of 500 to 600 ng total RNA yielded TCR beta cDNA via a constant-region primer. ARM-PCR, slightly modified, supplied the TCR beta libraries through three nested multiplex PCR rounds. Researchers ran the first two PCR rounds for 10 cycles each with TRBV1-TRBV30 forward primers and a C-beta reverse primer. MiXCR, run by TCRdb on the multiplex PCR reads, gives a single entry per CDR3 protein. The data contain 300,000 to 400,000 distinct CDR3 sequences, less than 75% of them seen just once; the ten biggest clones take up approximately 5.9%. This sample is part of a study of tumor-infiltrating lymphocytes in primary liver carcinoma. Study-wide background: Surgeons treated the primary liver carcinoma of the patients by surgical resection.

Study-level points and caveats: Paired tumor-adjacent and tumor-blood samples overlapped less than tumor region pairs did. Blood had a significantly lower top-250-clone fraction than tumors did (p = 0.039).

Sequences were obtained from peripheral blood. The TCR comes from a man in his forties or fifties with primary liver carcinoma and hepatitis B virus infection. The chain joins TRBV5-1 to TRBJ2-3; maybe TRBD1 (6 bases). CDR3 amino acids: CASSFSGTSANTQYF. CDR3 nucleotides: TGCGCCAGCAGCTTCTCCGGGACATCGGCCAATACGCAGTATTTT.